This T cell receptor beta chain was sequenced for a study of shared clonotypes between healthy human individuals. Study-level results: When naive CD4 clonotypes were compared across a handful of donors, 4% to 5.5% were shared.

Details on this clone: Its target is unknown.

Sorted-subset replicate PCR reactions were performed with around 200 ng DNA, corresponding to 25,000 to 35,000 T cell genomes. Profiled with immunoSEQ multiplex PCR; TCRdb holds only in-frame clones, not every one. This table has roughly 2.2 million clones, roughly 90% appearing once. The CDR3 totals 16 residues. The V and J ends lost 4 bases and 0 bases, in that order; junction bases with no gene match: 6. From germline, CDR1 is MNHEY and CDR2 SMNVEV (reference sequence). The source of this sequence is a man aged 18 to 29 in good health. Some clones in this sample may be carry-over from other donors' samples. The sequenced material came from naive CD4+ T cells from PBMCs. Subset denoted: CD45RA+ positively selected. V gene TRBV27 combines with J gene TRBJ1-5, with TRBD1 identical over 7 bases. The chain's CDR3 is CASSSRQGDSNQPQHF. The DNA of the CDR3 is TGTGCCAGCAGTTCCAGACAGGGAGATAGCAATCAGCCCCAGCATTTT.